Listed here are 2 T cell receptor beta chains from one sample, sequenced in a study of cytomegalovirus exposure and HLA in healthy donors. Researchers ran the PCR with 60 Vbeta and 13 Jbeta primers. Clones were read by immunoSEQ multiplex PCR, and TCRdb kept only the in-frame ones, dropping some. The repertoire has roughly 150,000 clones, roughly 72% of them found once; the top ten carry roughly 1%. What was sequenced was PBMCs. Receptors were obtained from a woman aged 40-49 years in good health and CMV-seronegative.

The genes are TRBV6-9 and TRBJ1-4, with 9 bases identical to TRBD1. With 10 bases clipped from V and 5 bases from J, the junction kept 8 bases outside the gene matches. The CDR3 has 14 residues. Germline CDR1 reads MNHGY; CDR2 reads SVAAGI. The CDR3 sequence is CAKPTDRGNEKLFF. For the CDR3, the DNA is TGTGCCAAACCGACTGACAGGGGGAATGAAAAACTGTTTTTT.

Comment on this clone: Sequence at one end of the junction differs from germline and may be a read error. The chain links TRBV28 to TRBJ2-1; D possibly corresponds to TRBD2 (6 bases). In germline, CDR1 is MDHEN, CDR2 SYDVKM. The CDR3 extends over 13 amino acids. The CDR3 DNA sequence: TGCGCTTCGAACGGGACTCCTTACAATGAGCAGTTCTTC. Its translation: CASNGTPYNEQFF.